Shown below are 25 T cell receptor beta chains from a single sample sequenced in a study of T-cell memory formation after mild COVID-19. Each CDR3 protein gets one entry after TCRdb re-called the 5' RACE reads with MiXCR. The repertoire holds roughly 150,000 distinct CDR3 sequences, about 25% seen once, with around 22% in the top ten. Sample: PBMCs or a T cell subset sorted from them (not recorded which). These receptors all come from an adult woman who had mild COVID-19 (a few samples of this study predate the infection). Cell type and time point are not known.

This sequence joins TRBV20-1 and TRBJ1-1; D is unresolved. CDR1 is DFQATT and CDR2 is SNEGSKA in the germline V gene (reference sequence). Trimming shortened V by 5 bases and J by 0 bases, and 7 bases separated the two germline ends. CDR3 size: 12 residues. The CDR3 sequence is CSAPQLNTEAFF. For the CDR3, the DNA is TGCAGTGCTCCACAATTGAACACTGAAGCTTTCTTT.

Only a few counts were recorded for this clonotype. The J gene is TRBJ2-1, the V gene TRBV3-1, with D perhaps assigned TRBD1 or TRBD2 (6 bases each). Germline assignment: CDR1 LGHDT and CDR2 YNNKEL (reference sequence). The CDR3 is 16 amino acids. V lost 1 base and J 6 bases, leaving 16 bases between the germline ends. The CDR3, as DNA: TGTGCCAGCAGCCAAGGAGGGGGGCTTGGTTCCAATGAGCAGTTCTTC. Protein sequence: CASSQGGGLGSNEQFF.

V is TRBV5-1 and J is TRBJ2-7, with D perhaps matching TRBD1 or TRBD2 (5 bases each). Trimming left V 8 bases short and J 6 bases short, with 12 bases between. This CDR3 region has 11 residues. Germline assignment: CDR1 SGHRS and CDR2 YFSETQ. The CDR3 DNA reads TGCGCCAGAGGGGAGTTAACCGAGCAGTACTTC. Protein: CARGELTEQYF.

V usage is TRBV24-1 and J usage is TRBJ2-6, with 10 nucleotides matching TRBD1. V trimming: 2 bases; J trimming: 3 bases; junction bases outside the gene matches: 6. The CDR3 is 18 amino acids. CDR1 is KGHDR, CDR2 SFDVKD, per germline. The CDR3 loop reads CATSDSGTGAGGANVLTF. DNA of the CDR3: TGTGCCACCAGTGATTCCGGGACAGGGGCAGGTGGGGCCAACGTCCTGACTTTC.

This clonotype was found a few times. The chain combines TRBV5-1 with TRBJ2-7; 12 bases line up with TRBD2. The CDR3 is made up of 14 amino acids. Looked up from germline, CDR1 is SGHRS and CDR2 is YFSETQ. The J segment lost 5 bases and the V segment lost 4 bases, leaving 4 bases of the junction unmatched. The CDR3 sequence is CASSARLAGDEQYF. Written as DNA, the CDR3 is TGCGCCAGCAGCGCTCGACTAGCGGGAGACGAGCAGTACTTC.

The chain recombines TRBV20-1 with TRBJ2-7; perhaps TRBD2 as D (5 bases). The CDR3 consists of 13 residues. V was cut by 3 bases and J by 1 base, with 10 bases left in between. CDR1 DFQATT and CDR2 SNEGSKA come from the germline V gene (reference sequence). CDR3 DNA: TGCAGTGCTAGGATTGAGGGTTCCTACGAGCAGTACTTC. This codes for CSARIEGSYEQYF.

V usage is TRBV12-3 or TRBV12-4 and J usage is TRBJ2-7; D unresolved. The germline V and J ends were trimmed by 3 bases and 2 bases, with 8 bases remaining between them. The CDR3 spans 13 residues. The CDR3: CASSFVSAYEQYF. Here the CDR3 DNA reads TGTGCCAGCAGTTTCGTCAGTGCCTACGAGCAGTACTTC.

The chain has TRBV30 and TRBJ2-3, with TRBD2 identical over 8 bases. Unmatched junction bases numbered 5, after V lost 1 base and J lost 5 bases. The germline V gene has CDR1 GTSNPN and CDR2 SVGIG (reference sequence). The CDR3 is 14 amino acids. This CDR3 is CAWSGQAGGDTQYF. CDR3 nucleotides: TGTGCCTGGAGTGGCCAGGCGGGGGGAGATACGCAGTATTTT.

This clonotype was seen only a few times. This chain links TRBV11-3 with TRBJ2-7, with D tentatively TRBD1 or TRBD2 (5 bases each). Between the trimmed V and J ends, which lost 6 bases and 2 bases, there was a span of 14 bases. Germline V gives CDR1 SGHNT, CDR2 YENEEA. This CDR3 is built from 14 residues. Written as DNA, the CDR3 is TGTGCCAGCAGTCGCCGGGACCGACCCTACGAGCAGTACTTC. Amino acids: CASSRRDRPYEQYF.

The chain is built from TRBV4-2 and TRBJ1-1; D possibly corresponds to TRBD1 (6 bases). Germline CDR1 reads LGHNA; CDR2 reads YNFKEQ. The CDR3 consists of 16 residues. With 0 bases removed from V and 6 bases from J, the gap between germline ends came to 17 bases. CDR3 residues: CASSQDYTKGGSEAFF. The CDR3 DNA follows: TGTGCCAGCAGCCAAGATTACACAAAGGGGGGTTCTGAAGCTTTCTTT.

The V and J genes are TRBV7-9 and TRBJ1-2; 8 positions match TRBD1. The V segment lost 1 base and the J segment 5 bases; nucleotides outside the gene matches: 12. The CDR3 is 17 residues long. CDR1 and CDR2 from the germline V gene are SEHNR and FQNEAQ (reference sequence). CDR3 nucleotide sequence: TGTGCCAGCAGCTTAGGAAATCTTGGACAGGGAGAATATGGCTACACCTTC. Its protein product is CASSLGNLGQGEYGYTF. Full variable domain (missing parts from reference TRBV7-9 and TRBJ1-2): DTGVSQNPRHKITKRGQNVTFRCDPISEHNRLYWYRQTLGQGPEFLTYFQNEAQLEKSRLLSDRFSAERPKGSFSTLEIQRTEQGDSAMYLCASSLGNLGQGEYGYTFGSGTRLTVV.

The V call is TRBV9, the J call TRBJ2-5; TRBD2 might be the D (6 bases). The germline V and J ends were trimmed by 4 bases and 5 bases, with 24 bases remaining between them. The CDR3 has 17 amino acids. Germline CDR1 SGDLS, CDR2 YYNGEE. The DNA of the CDR3 is TGTGCCAGCAGCTCGGGCTCGGAGCGGGTGAGCGGGGAGACCCAGTACTTC. Translated, it gives CASSSGSERVSGETQYF.

This clonotype has only a few counts. The chain is built from TRBV30 and TRBJ1-6; no firm D call. V lost 0 bases, J lost 3 bases, and 9 bases lay in between. The CDR3 spans 15 residues. The germline CDR1 and CDR2 sequences are GTSNPN and SVGIG (reference sequence). DNA for the CDR3: TGTGCCTGGAGTGTGAGGTCGGACTATAATTCACCCCTCCACTTT. Translating it yields CAWSVRSDYNSPLHF.

The rearrangement links TRBV7-6 to TRBJ2-1, with D perhaps matching TRBD2 (6 bases). The CDR3 is 14 amino acids. V shed 1 base and J shed 12 bases, with 16 bases lying between them. Germline CDR1 is SGHVS and CDR2 is FNYEAQ. CDR3 bases: TGTGCCAGCAGCTTAGAATTGCGGGAATGGGGGCAGTTCTTC. Translating gives CASSLELREWGQFF.

This clonotype has a handful of counts. V and J are TRBV28 and TRBJ1-5; D is unresolved. The CDR3 covers 15 residues. Between the trimmed V and J ends, which lost 6 bases and 7 bases, there was a span of 19 bases. Germline V gene sequence: CDR1 MDHEN, CDR2 SYDVKM. This chain's CDR3 is CASSYYPKGGQPQHF. CDR3 sequence (DNA): TGTGCCAGCAGCTATTACCCCAAGGGAGGGCAGCCCCAGCATTTT.

This clonotype was observed a few times. The genes are TRBV9 and TRBJ2-7, with D possibly being TRBD2 (5 bases). The CDR3 spans 14 residues. Trimming took off 4 bases at V and 2 bases at J, with 13 bases between the two ends. From germline, CDR1 is SGDLS and CDR2 YYNGEE. CDR3 sequence: CASSPRTGAYEQYF. CDR3 nucleotide sequence: TGTGCCAGCAGCCCCAGAACCGGGGCCTACGAGCAGTACTTC.

The chain joins TRBV24-1 to TRBJ2-6, with D uncertain. The CDR3 length is 15 residues. V lost 4 bases and J 4 bases, leaving 10 bases between the germline ends. Germline-derived CDR1 and CDR2 are KGHDR and SFDVKD. CDR3 loop: CATSDPVIGANVLTF. The CDR3 DNA is TGTGCCACCAGTGACCCCGTAATCGGGGCCAACGTCCTGACTTTC.

V gene TRBV20-1 combines with J gene TRBJ1-1; 7 bases align to TRBD1. Germline V gene data show CDR1 as DFQATT and CDR2 as SNEGSKA (reference sequence). Germline trimming cut 4 bases from V and 7 bases from J; bases unmatched to any gene: 6. The CDR3 spans 12 residues. CDR3: CSAKGQYIEAFF. The DNA of the CDR3 is TGCAGTGCTAAGGGACAGTATATTGAAGCTTTCTTT.

This clonotype turned up a few times. This chain connects TRBV30 to TRBJ1-1; D not certain. Trimming cost V 0 bases and J 2 bases, with 7 bases left between them. The germline CDR1 and CDR2 sequences are GTSNPN and SVGIG (reference sequence). The CDR3 is 13 amino acids. The CDR3 loop is CAWSVGVNTEAFF. Written as DNA, the CDR3 is TGTGCCTGGAGTGTAGGAGTAAACACTGAAGCTTTCTTT.

The chain joins TRBV29-1 to TRBJ1-1, with 9 positions matching TRBD1. Germline CDR1 SQVTM, CDR2 ANQGSEA. Trimming at V came to 0 bases and at J to 7 bases, leaving 9 bases not matched to a gene. The CDR3 runs 15 residues. CDR3 sequence reads: CSVEDEGQGDYEAFF. The CDR3 bases are TGCAGCGTTGAAGATGAGGGACAGGGCGATTATGAAGCTTTCTTT.

The chain carries TRBV4-1 and TRBJ1-1; no firm D call. The CDR3 is 13 residues long. CDR1 and CDR2 (germline): MGHRA, YSYEKL. Trimming took off 3 bases at V and 4 bases at J, with 9 bases between the two ends. The CDR3 DNA sequence: TGCGCCAGCAGCCAGTCCCGGGCCACTGAAGCTTTCTTT. It translates to CASSQSRATEAFF.

This clonotype occurred a few times. This chain uses TRBV27 with TRBJ2-7; 10 nucleotides agree with TRBD1. The CDR3 is 16 residues long. The V and J ends lost 7 bases and 0 bases, in that order; junction bases with no gene match: 9. Germline CDR1 MNHEY, CDR2 SMNVEV (reference sequence). CDR3 nucleotide sequence: TGTGCCAGCACCACGGGACAGGGGATTTCCTCCTACGAGCAGTACTTC. Protein: CASTTGQGISSYEQYF.

This clonotype was counted at least ten times. The V call is TRBV5-1, the J call TRBJ1-1; perhaps TRBD1 as D (5 bases). From germline, CDR1 is SGHRS and CDR2 YFSETQ. With 0 bases removed from V and 3 bases from J, the gap between germline ends came to 18 bases. The CDR3 extends over 17 amino acids. The CDR3 spells CASSLGFGGRFDTEAFF. For the CDR3, the DNA is TGCGCCAGCAGCTTGGGATTCGGGGGTCGGTTCGACACTGAAGCTTTCTTT.

There are a few counts of this clonotype. CDR3 protein: CASSSAGGPAYEQYF. CDR3 in DNA: TGTGCCAGCAGTTCGGCAGGGGGCCCCGCCTACGAGCAGTACTTC. V gene TRBV12-3 or TRBV12-4 combines with J gene TRBJ2-7; TRBD1 matches at 8 bases. Trimming removed 4 bases from V and 2 bases from J; junction bases left unmatched: 7. The CDR3 runs to 15 residues.

The table lists this clonotype with a few counts. This chain connects TRBV6-5 to TRBJ2-7, with TRBD1 identical over 12 bases. The V gene's germline CDR1 is MNHEY and CDR2 SVGAGI. Trimming removed 6 bases from V and 5 bases from J; junction bases left unmatched: 8. CDR3 size: 15 residues. This CDR3 reads CASSSSGQGADEQYF. DNA of the CDR3: TGTGCCAGCAGCTCATCGGGACAGGGGGCGGACGAGCAGTACTTC.